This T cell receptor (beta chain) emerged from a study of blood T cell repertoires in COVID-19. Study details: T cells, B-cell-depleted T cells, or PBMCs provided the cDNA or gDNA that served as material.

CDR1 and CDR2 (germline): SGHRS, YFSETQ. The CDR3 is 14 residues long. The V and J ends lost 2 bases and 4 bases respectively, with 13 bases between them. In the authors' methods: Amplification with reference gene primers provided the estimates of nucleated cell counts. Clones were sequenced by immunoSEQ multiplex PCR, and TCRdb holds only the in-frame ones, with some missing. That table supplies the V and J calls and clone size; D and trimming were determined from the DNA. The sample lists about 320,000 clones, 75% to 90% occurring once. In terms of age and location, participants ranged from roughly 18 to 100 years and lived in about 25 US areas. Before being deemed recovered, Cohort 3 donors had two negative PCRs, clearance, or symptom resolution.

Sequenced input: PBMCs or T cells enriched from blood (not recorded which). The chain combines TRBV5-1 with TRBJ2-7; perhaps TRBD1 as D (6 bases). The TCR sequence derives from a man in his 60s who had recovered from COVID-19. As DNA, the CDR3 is TGCGCCAGCAGCTTAACCGGGACATTTTACGAGCAGTACTTC. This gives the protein CASSLTGTFYEQYF.